Sequencing of this TCR beta chain was carried out in a study of blood T cell repertoires in COVID-19. In the authors' workflow: Quantification of nucleated cells was approximated via reference gene primer amplification. Sequenced by immunoSEQ multiplex PCR; TCRdb stores in-frame clones only, minus some. V, J and clone size are those of that table, while D and trimming were read from the DNA. This table holds approximately 110,000 clones, around 85% found once. This clone has just a few counts. The receptor comes from a woman of 80 years or more with COVID-19, enrolled during active disease. Sequencing was done on a sample of peripheral blood.

The CDR3 DNA is TGTGCCAGCAGCTCCCGTATGCTAGCGGATTTATCCTACGAGCAGTACTTC. It specifies CASSSRMLADLSYEQYF. J is TRBJ2-7 and V is TRBV5-6; 7 positions agree with TRBD2. Germline V lookup: CDR1 SGHDT, CDR2 YYEEEE. The CDR3 consists of 17 residues. Trimming at V came to 3 bases and at J to 1 base, leaving 13 bases not matched to a gene.